This T cell receptor beta chain comes out of a study of blood T cell repertoires in COVID-19. About the study: Sites across the United States, Italy and Spain contributed samples from acute and convalescent COVID-19.

In the source study's methods: Reference gene primers were amplified, and this amplification served to estimate nucleated cell counts. Sequenced by immunoSEQ multiplex PCR; TCRdb stores in-frame clones only, minus some. That table supplies the V and J calls and clone size; D and trimming were determined from the DNA. The data hold fewer than 350,000 clones, with approximately 86% observed a single time. The ends lost 2 bases at V and 4 bases at J; junction bases unmatched: 5. The CDR3 has 16 amino acids. Germline CDR1 reads SGHRS; CDR2 reads YFSETQ. The receptor's source is a woman aged 45-60 years with active or convalescent COVID-19. Material: peripheral blood. The gene calls are TRBV5-1 and TRBJ2-1, with 11 positions matching TRBD2. DNA of the CDR3: TGCGCCAGCAGCTTTTCGACTAGCGGGATATACAATGAGCAGTTCTTC. Amino acids: CASSFSTSGIYNEQFF. Based on the CDR3 plus reference TRBV5-1 and TRBJ2-1, the full variable domain is KAGVTQTPRYLIKTRGQQVTLSCSPISGHRSVSWYQQTPGQGLQFLFEYFSETQRNKGNFPGRFSGRQFSNSRSEMNVSTLELGDSALYLCASSFSTSGIYNEQFFGPGTRLTVL.